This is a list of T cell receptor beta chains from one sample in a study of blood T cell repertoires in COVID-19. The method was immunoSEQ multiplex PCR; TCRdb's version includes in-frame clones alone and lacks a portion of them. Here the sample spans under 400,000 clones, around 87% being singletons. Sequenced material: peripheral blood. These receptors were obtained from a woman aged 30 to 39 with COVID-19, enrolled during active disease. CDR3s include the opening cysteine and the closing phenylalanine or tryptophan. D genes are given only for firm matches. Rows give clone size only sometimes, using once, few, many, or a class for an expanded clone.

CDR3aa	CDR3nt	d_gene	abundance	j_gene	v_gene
CASSEYRGSTEAFF	TGTGCCAGCAGTGAATATAGGGGGAGTACTGAAGCTTTCTTT	-	once	TRBJ1-1	TRBV6-1
CATTIVAGSYNEQFF	TGTGCCACCACAATTGTAGCGGGGTCCTACAATGAGCAGTTCTTC	TRBD2	-	TRBJ2-1	TRBV10-3
CASSGGTSGMLSTDTQYF	TGTGCCAGCAGTGGGGGGACTAGCGGGATGCTAAGCACAGATACGCAGTATTTT	TRBD2	-	TRBJ2-3	TRBV2
CASPGLAGMDTQYF	TGTGCCAGCCCGGGACTAGCGGGAATGGATACGCAGTATTTT	TRBD2	few	TRBJ2-3	TRBV6-5
CASRRGIGYTF	TGTGCCAGCAGGCGGGGAATCGGCTACACCTTC	-	few	TRBJ1-2	TRBV6-6
CARSCTGTSGMGTQYF	TGTGCCAGAAGCTGCACCGGGACTAGCGGGATGGGTACGCAGTATTTT	TRBD2	-	TRBJ2-3	TRBV5-3
CASSPDRGGGLNEQFF	TGTGCCAGCAGCCCCGATAGGGGAGGCGGGCTAAATGAGCAGTTCTTC	-	-	TRBJ2-1	TRBV11-2
CASSFRVSGPPQPQHF	TGTGCCAGCAGTTTCAGGGTATCAGGGCCCCCTCAGCCCCAGCATTTT	-	-	TRBJ1-5	TRBV28
CASSPDRGRNDEQYF	TGTGCCAGCAGCCCAGACAGGGGGCGCAACGACGAGCAGTACTTC	TRBD1	-	TRBJ2-7	TRBV7-2
CASSYWSGKSYNEQFF	TGTGCCAGCAGTTACTGGAGCGGGAAGTCCTACAATGAGCAGTTCTTC	TRBD2	once	TRBJ2-1	TRBV6-5
CASSLGRQETQYF	TGTGCCAGCAGCTTAGGCAGGCAAGAGACCCAGTACTTC	-	-	TRBJ2-5	TRBV7-3
CASSLAGVAYEQYF	TGTGCCAGCAGCTTAGCGGGAGTAGCATACGAGCAGTACTTC	TRBD2	-	TRBJ2-7	TRBV5-5
CASSLARGPSSYEQYF	TGTGCCAGCAGCTTAGCGCGGGGGCCGAGCTCCTACGAGCAGTACTTC	-	-	TRBJ2-7	TRBV11-2
CASSAETSGSLYEQYF	TGTGCCAGCAGCGCCGAAACTAGCGGGAGTTTATACGAGCAGTACTTC	TRBD2	-	TRBJ2-7	TRBV9
CASSRRLAGGPYNEQFF	TGTGCCAGCAGCCGCAGACTAGCGGGAGGGCCTTACAATGAGCAGTTCTTC	TRBD2	-	TRBJ2-1	TRBV11-2
CASGQATGANEQYF	TGTGCCAGCGGCCAGGCGACGGGAGCCAACGAGCAGTACTTC	-	-	TRBJ2-7	TRBV6-2/TRBV6-3